Listed here are 25 T cell receptor beta chains from one sample, sequenced in a study of blood T cells in healthy people across ages. Next came a second PCR, run for roughly 7 to 12 cycles, which used a sample-barcoded 5' primer along with a J-beta primer mix. TCRdb re-called the 5' RACE reads with MiXCR, one entry per CDR3 protein. The sample includes around 1,000,000 distinct CDR3 sequences, around 27% seen only once; the top ten take less than 0.85%. The data also belong to a second study, concerning T cells of mothers and their children.

The specimen sequenced was blood. All receptors come from a girl under 10 years old in good health.

The table lists this clonotype with a few counts. This chain joins TRBV10-3 and TRBJ2-1; the D gene is possibly TRBD2 (5 bases). The ends were cut back, 4 bases at V and 5 bases at J, with 9 bases in the middle. The germline gives CDR1 ENHRY, CDR2 SYGVKD. This CDR3 comprises 13 residues. The DNA of the CDR3 is TGTGCCATCAGTGGGACTGCAAACAATGAGCAGTTCTTC. It is translated as CAISGTANNEQFF.

The gene calls are TRBV20-1 and TRBJ2-1; D is unresolved. Looked up from germline, CDR1 is DFQATT and CDR2 is SNEGSKA (reference sequence). V dropped 6 bases and J dropped 3 bases, with 12 bases sitting between them. This CDR3 comprises 13 residues. CDR3 residues: CSAERRFYNEQFF. CDR3 nucleotides: TGCAGTGCCGAAAGACGATTCTACAATGAGCAGTTCTTC.

This clonotype was detected only a few times. The V gene is TRBV4-2, the J gene TRBJ2-5; TRBD2 matches 8 bases. CDR1 LGHNA and CDR2 YNFKEQ come from the germline V gene. This CDR3 has 18 residues. The ends lost 1 base at V and 0 bases at J; junction bases unmatched: 10. The CDR3 loop is CASSQVVAGSEYQETQYF. CDR3 coding DNA: TGTGCCAGCAGCCAAGTAGTAGCGGGGAGCGAATACCAAGAGACCCAGTACTTC.

This rearrangement joins TRBV12-3 or TRBV12-4 to TRBJ2-1; 13 bases are a match to TRBD2. The CDR3 has 16 residues. Trimming removed 6 bases from V and 12 bases from J; junction bases left unmatched: 14. CDR3 DNA: TGTGCCAGCAGCCGACCAGGACTAGCGGGAGCCCCTGGGCAGTTCTTC. Its protein product is CASSRPGLAGAPGQFF.

The rearrangement uses TRBV28 and TRBJ2-6; D is perhaps TRBD1 (5 bases). The CDR3 covers 16 residues. Germline CDR1 is MDHEN and CDR2 is SYDVKM. Trimming took off 2 bases at V and 2 bases at J, with 10 bases between the two ends. CDR3 bases: TGTGCCAGCAGTTTAGAAAGGACAACTGGGGCCAACGTCCTGACTTTC. This translates into CASSLERTTGANVLTF.

V gene TRBV29-1 combines with J gene TRBJ1-2; D call uncertain. The CDR3 totals 16 residues. Trimming shortened V by 0 bases and J by 3 bases, and 17 bases separated the two germline ends. Per germline, CDR1 SQVTM and CDR2 ANQGSEA. The CDR3 bases are TGCAGCGTTGAAGATGAGAGTGAGGGTGTTGACTATGGCTACACCTTC. This sequence encodes CSVEDESEGVDYGYTF.

This clonotype was recorded many times. The chain links TRBV2 to TRBJ1-1, with D unresolved. Trimming cost V 6 bases and J 1 base, with 9 bases left between them. This CDR3 comprises 13 residues. Per the germline V gene, CDR1 is SNHLY and CDR2 is FYNNEI. The CDR3 DNA reads as TGTGCCAGCAGGGAGGAGGGGAACACTGAAGCTTTCTTT. It encodes CASREEGNTEAFF.

In its sample, this clonotype was seen a few times. The V call is TRBV5-6, the J call TRBJ2-4; tentatively, D is TRBD2 (5 bases). The germline V and J ends were trimmed by 0 bases and 0 bases, with 10 bases remaining between them. Germline loops: CDR1 SGHDT, CDR2 YYEEEE. The CDR3 contains 16 residues. The CDR3 region is CASSLAVSGAKNIQYF. The CDR3 DNA sequence: TGTGCCAGCAGCTTGGCGGTCAGCGGAGCCAAAAACATTCAGTACTTC.

This clonotype was counted only a few times. Here the CDR3 reads CASSLSSREDIQYF. The CDR3 bases are TGTGCCAGCAGCTTATCCTCCAGGGAGGACATTCAGTACTTC. V usage is TRBV7-2 and J usage is TRBJ2-4; D perhaps matches TRBD2 (6 bases). Germline loops: CDR1 SGHTA, CDR2 FQGNSA. This CDR3 comprises 14 residues. Trimming shortened V by 2 bases and J by 8 bases, and 13 bases separated the two germline ends.

This clonotype was counted between two and nine times. The chain is built from TRBV7-3 and TRBJ2-3; 14 nucleotides line up with TRBD2. V was pared by 4 bases and J by 6 bases, with 3 bases of the junction left unmatched. Germline V gene sequence: CDR1 SGHTA, CDR2 FQGTGA. The CDR3 length is 15 residues. The CDR3 is CASSWTSGGFDTQYF. The CDR3 nucleotides are TGTGCCAGCAGCTGGACTAGCGGGGGGTTCGATACGCAGTATTTT.

This chain links TRBV7-2 with TRBJ2-1; no reliable D call. Germline loops: CDR1 SGHTA, CDR2 FQGNSA. The germline V and J ends were trimmed by 2 bases and 8 bases, with 10 bases remaining between them. The CDR3 totals 13 residues. CDR3 amino acids: CASSLIGTDEQFF. As DNA, the CDR3 is TGTGCCAGCAGCTTAATCGGAACGGATGAGCAGTTCTTC.

This chain links TRBV20-1 with TRBJ1-2; D unclear. The CDR3 contains 11 residues. Germline lookup yields CDR1 DFQATT and CDR2 SNEGSKA (reference sequence). V was trimmed by 2 bases and J by 4 bases, leaving 5 bases between them. The CDR3 loop is CSARSLYGYTF. The CDR3 nucleotides read TGCAGTGCTAGATCCCTCTATGGCTACACCTTC.

V is TRBV6-2 or TRBV6-3 and J is TRBJ2-5; the D gene is possibly TRBD2 (6 bases). The J call is in doubt because the DNA end fits TRBJ2-7 better. Per germline, CDR1 MNHEY and CDR2 SVGEGT. The CDR3 runs to 14 residues. This chain's CDR3 is CASSLTGLPDEQYF. Written as DNA, the CDR3 is TGTGCCAGCAGTTTGACGGGACTCCCTGACGAGCAGTACTTC.

The genes are TRBV6-6 and TRBJ1-3; D possibly corresponds to TRBD1 (5 bases). The CDR3 is 12 residues long. The germline gives CDR1 MNHNY, CDR2 SVGAGI (reference sequence). V was clipped by 7 bases and J by 4 bases, with 8 bases between them. The CDR3 coding sequence is TGTGCCAGCACGGACACCGGAAACACCATATATTTT. It specifies CASTDTGNTIYF.

The chain has TRBV24-1 and TRBJ2-1; D is possibly TRBD1 or TRBD2 (5 bases each). The CDR3 is 13 amino acids. V lost 1 base and J lost 10, with 10 bases in between. Looked up from germline, CDR1 is KGHDR and CDR2 is SFDVKD. CDR3 loop: CATSDFGGAEQFF. The DNA for the CDR3 is TGTGCCACCAGTGATTTTGGGGGAGCCGAGCAGTTCTTC.

This clonotype was counted only a few times. The V gene is TRBV7-2, the J gene TRBJ1-2, with a possible D match to TRBD1 (5 bases). The germline gives CDR1 SGHTA, CDR2 FQGNSA. V lost 1 base, J lost 3 bases, and 21 bases lay in between. CDR3 length: 18 amino acids. CDR3 amino acids: CTSSLGLGAFDRDYGYTF. The CDR3, as DNA: TGTACCAGCAGCTTAGGGCTCGGGGCCTTCGACCGGGACTATGGCTACACCTTC.

This chain uses TRBV27 with TRBJ1-6, with 10 bases matching TRBD1. CDR3 length equals 16 residues. With 5 bases clipped from V and 14 bases from J, the junction kept 15 bases outside the gene matches. Germline values: CDR1 MNHEY, CDR2 SMNVEV (reference sequence). CDR3 DNA: TGTGCCAGCAGTCCTTCGACAGGGGGCCCTTTTGAGACCCTCCACTTT. Protein: CASSPSTGGPFETLHF.

This clonotype was counted between two and nine times. The chain links TRBV4-3 to TRBJ2-7; 7 bases match TRBD1. The CDR3 is 15 residues long. After removal of 0 bases from V and 2 bases from J, the junction contained 4 bases not matched to a gene. Germline V lookup: CDR1 LGHNA, CDR2 YSLEER. This CDR3 reads CASSQDAGGAYEQYF. The CDR3 nucleotides read TGCGCCAGCAGCCAAGATGCAGGGGGAGCCTACGAGCAGTACTTC.

This clonotype was detected a few times. CDR3 nucleotides: TGTGCCACCGTTAAATACAAAGGGACAGGCTCCTACGAGCAGTACTTC. Amino acid sequence: CATVKYKGTGSYEQYF. This chain joins TRBV24-1 and TRBJ2-7; 8 bases agree with TRBD1. The germline V gene encodes CDR1 KGHDR and CDR2 SFDVKD. The junction had 12 bases not matched to a gene; V was cut back by 9 bases and J by 0 bases. CDR3 length: 16 amino acids.

The chain couples TRBV12-5 to TRBJ2-1; a possible D gene is TRBD2 (6 bases). Germline assignment: CDR1 LGHNT and CDR2 FRNRAP. CDR3 length equals 17 residues. V was pared by 2 bases and J by 5 bases, with 19 bases between. The CDR3 nucleotides read TGTGCTAGTGGTTTGCTGACCGGGGGTGTAATCGACAATGAGCAGTTCTTC. It codes for CASGLLTGGVIDNEQFF.

This clonotype was found a few times. This rearrangement joins TRBV4-1 to TRBJ2-5; no clear D gene. In germline, CDR1 is MGHRA, CDR2 YSYEKL. Trimming pared 0 bases from V and 10 bases from J, leaving 9 bases between. The CDR3 totals 12 residues. The CDR3 protein is CASSQDPGNQYF. The DNA of the CDR3 is TGCGCCAGCAGCCAAGACCCCGGAAACCAGTACTTC.

V and J are TRBV6-2 or TRBV6-3 and TRBJ2-3; 8 nucleotides match TRBD2. CDR1 and CDR2 from the germline V gene are MNHEY and SVGEGT. The CDR3 is 16 residues long. The J segment lost 2 bases and the V segment lost 4 bases, leaving 8 bases of the junction unmatched. The CDR3, as DNA: TGTGCCAGCAGTTTCCCAGCGGGGGATGACACAGATACGCAGTATTTT. Translated: CASSFPAGDDTDTQYF.

This chain links TRBV7-2 with TRBJ1-4, with 9 nucleotides matching TRBD1. CDR1 SGHTA and CDR2 FQGNSA come from the germline V gene. The CDR3 consists of 15 residues. V shed 5 bases, J shed 10 bases, and the junction held 11 bases outside the gene matches. The CDR3: CASSHGTGKGRKLFF. The CDR3 DNA reads as TGTGCCAGCAGCCACGGGACAGGGAAAGGAAGAAAACTGTTTTTT. The variable domain in full, with the rest retrieved from reference TRBV7-2 and TRBJ1-4, is GAGVSQSPSNKVTEKGKDVELRCDPISGHTALYWYRQSLGQGLEFLIYFQGNSAPDKSGLPSDRFSAERTGGSVSTLTIQRTQQEDSAVYLCASSHGTGKGRKLFFGSGTQLSVL.

The genes are TRBV12-3 or TRBV12-4 and TRBJ2-7; D might be TRBD1 (6 bases). The CDR3 loop spans 11 amino acids. Between the trimmed V and J ends, which lost 5 bases and 8 bases, there was a span of 10 bases. In DNA form, the CDR3 reads TGTGCCAGCAGTCAAGGGACAAAGCAGTACTTC. Protein product: CASSQGTKQYF.

This clonotype was detected a few times. This chain connects TRBV7-2 to TRBJ1-3; 9 bases agree with TRBD1. Germline CDR1 SGHTA, CDR2 FQGNSA. CDR3 length equals 18 residues. J was trimmed by 0 bases and V by 1 base; bases with no gene match: 7. The CDR3 sequence is CASSLVGQGSLSGNTIYF. CDR3 bases: TGTGCCAGCAGCTTAGTTGGACAGGGGAGCCTCTCTGGAAACACCATATATTTT.